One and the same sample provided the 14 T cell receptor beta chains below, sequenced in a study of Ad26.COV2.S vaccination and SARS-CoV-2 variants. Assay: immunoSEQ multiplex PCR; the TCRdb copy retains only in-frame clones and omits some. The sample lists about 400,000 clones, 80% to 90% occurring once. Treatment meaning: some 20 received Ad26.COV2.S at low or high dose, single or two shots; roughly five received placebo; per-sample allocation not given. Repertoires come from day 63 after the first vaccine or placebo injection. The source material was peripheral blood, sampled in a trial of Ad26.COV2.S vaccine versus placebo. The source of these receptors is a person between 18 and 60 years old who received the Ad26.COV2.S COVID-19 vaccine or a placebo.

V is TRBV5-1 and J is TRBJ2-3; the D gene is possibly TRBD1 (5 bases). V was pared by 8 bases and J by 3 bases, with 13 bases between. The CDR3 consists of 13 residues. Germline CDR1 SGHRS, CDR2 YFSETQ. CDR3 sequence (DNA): TGCGCCAGTTCTGAGCAGGGAACAGATACGCAGTATTTT. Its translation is CASSEQGTDTQYF.

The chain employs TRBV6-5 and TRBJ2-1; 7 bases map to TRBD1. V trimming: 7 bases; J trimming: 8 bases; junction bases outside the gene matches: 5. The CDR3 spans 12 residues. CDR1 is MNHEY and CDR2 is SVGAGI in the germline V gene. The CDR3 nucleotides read TGTGCCAGCACCCACAGGGGTGATGAGCAGTTCTTC. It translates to CASTHRGDEQFF.

The CDR3 here is CASAWGTGVYEQYF. The CDR3 region has the DNA TGTGCCAGTGCATGGGGGACAGGGGTCTACGAGCAGTACTTC. The chain uses TRBV19 and TRBJ2-7; 10 nucleotides align to TRBD1. In germline, CDR1 is LNHDA, CDR2 SQIVND (reference sequence). Losses at the gene ends were 8 bases for V and 3 bases for J; bases not matched to a gene: 7. This CDR3 comprises 14 residues.

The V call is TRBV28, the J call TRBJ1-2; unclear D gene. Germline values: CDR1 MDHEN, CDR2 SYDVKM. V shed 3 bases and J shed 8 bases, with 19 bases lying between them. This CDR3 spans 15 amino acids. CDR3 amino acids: CASSFFDGVKEGYTF. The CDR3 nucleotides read TGTGCCAGCAGTTTCTTCGACGGGGTGAAAGAGGGCTACACCTTC.

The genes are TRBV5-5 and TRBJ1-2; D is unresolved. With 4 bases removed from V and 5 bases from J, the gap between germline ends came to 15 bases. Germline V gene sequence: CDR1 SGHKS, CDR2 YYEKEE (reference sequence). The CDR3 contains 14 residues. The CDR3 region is CASSPQVTYYGYTF. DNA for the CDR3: TGTGCCAGCAGCCCTCAGGTGACCTATTATGGCTACACCTTC.

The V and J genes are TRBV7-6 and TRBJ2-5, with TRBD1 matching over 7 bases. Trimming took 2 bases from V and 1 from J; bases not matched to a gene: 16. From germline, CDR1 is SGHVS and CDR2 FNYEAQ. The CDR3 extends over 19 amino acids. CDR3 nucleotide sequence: TGTGCCAGCAGCTTAAGCCCGCCCGGGACAGCCATCTTCCAAGAGACCCAGTACTTC. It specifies CASSLSPPGTAIFQETQYF.

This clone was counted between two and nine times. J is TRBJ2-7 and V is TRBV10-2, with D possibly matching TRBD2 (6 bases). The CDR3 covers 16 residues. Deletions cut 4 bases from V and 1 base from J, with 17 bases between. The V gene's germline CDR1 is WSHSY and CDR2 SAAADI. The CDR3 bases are TGCGCCAGCAGTGTCCCTCGACTAGGCGGGTCCTACGAGCAGTACTTC. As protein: CASSVPRLGGSYEQYF.

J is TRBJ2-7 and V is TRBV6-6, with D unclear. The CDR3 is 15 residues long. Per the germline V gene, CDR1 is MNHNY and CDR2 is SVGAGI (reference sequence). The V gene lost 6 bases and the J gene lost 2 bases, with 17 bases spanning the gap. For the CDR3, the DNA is TGTGCCAGCAGACCCTTATCACCGCAGGCCTACGAGCAGTACTTC. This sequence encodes CASRPLSPQAYEQYF.

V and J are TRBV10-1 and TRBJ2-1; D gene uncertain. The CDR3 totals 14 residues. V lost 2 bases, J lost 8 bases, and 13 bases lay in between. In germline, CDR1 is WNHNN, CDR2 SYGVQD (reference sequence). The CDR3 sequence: CASSEANTVHEQFF. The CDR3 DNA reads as TGCGCCAGCAGTGAGGCGAATACCGTCCATGAGCAGTTCTTC.

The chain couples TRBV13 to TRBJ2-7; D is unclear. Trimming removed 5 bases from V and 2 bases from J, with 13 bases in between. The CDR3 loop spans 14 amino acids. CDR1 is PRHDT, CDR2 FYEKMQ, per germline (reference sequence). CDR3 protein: CASSPGRNTYEQYF. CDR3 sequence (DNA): TGTGCCAGCAGCCCCGGACGGAATACCTACGAGCAGTACTTC.

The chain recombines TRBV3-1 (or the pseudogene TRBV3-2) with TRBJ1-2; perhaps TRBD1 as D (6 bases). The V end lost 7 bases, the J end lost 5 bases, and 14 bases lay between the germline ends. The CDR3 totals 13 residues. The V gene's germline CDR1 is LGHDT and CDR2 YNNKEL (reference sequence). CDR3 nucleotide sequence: TGTGCCAGCAACACAGGGAAGGCTTATGGCTACACCTTC. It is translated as CASNTGKAYGYTF.

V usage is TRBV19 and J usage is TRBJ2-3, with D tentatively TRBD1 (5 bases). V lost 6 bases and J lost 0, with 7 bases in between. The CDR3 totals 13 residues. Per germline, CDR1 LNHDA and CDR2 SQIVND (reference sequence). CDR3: CASRTASTDTQYF. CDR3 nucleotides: TGTGCCAGTAGGACAGCTAGCACAGATACGCAGTATTTT. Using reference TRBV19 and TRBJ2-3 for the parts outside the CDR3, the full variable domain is DGGITQSPKYLFRKEGQNVTLSCEQNLNHDAMYWYRQDPGQGLRLIYYSQIVNDFQKGDIAEGYSVSREKKESFPLTVTSAQKNPTAFYLCASRTASTDTQYFGPGTRLTVL.

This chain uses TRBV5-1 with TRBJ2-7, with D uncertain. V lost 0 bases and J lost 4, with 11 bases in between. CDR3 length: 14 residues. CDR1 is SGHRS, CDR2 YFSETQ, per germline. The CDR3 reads CASSLGPEGYEQYF. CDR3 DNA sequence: TGCGCCAGCAGCTTGGGACCGGAAGGTTACGAGCAGTACTTC.

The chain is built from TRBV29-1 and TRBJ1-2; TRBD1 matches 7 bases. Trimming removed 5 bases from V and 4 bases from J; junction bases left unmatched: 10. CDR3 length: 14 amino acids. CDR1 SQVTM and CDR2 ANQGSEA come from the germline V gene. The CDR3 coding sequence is TGCAGCGTTTTGGTACAGGGGAATTCCTATGGCTACACCTTC. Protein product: CSVLVQGNSYGYTF.